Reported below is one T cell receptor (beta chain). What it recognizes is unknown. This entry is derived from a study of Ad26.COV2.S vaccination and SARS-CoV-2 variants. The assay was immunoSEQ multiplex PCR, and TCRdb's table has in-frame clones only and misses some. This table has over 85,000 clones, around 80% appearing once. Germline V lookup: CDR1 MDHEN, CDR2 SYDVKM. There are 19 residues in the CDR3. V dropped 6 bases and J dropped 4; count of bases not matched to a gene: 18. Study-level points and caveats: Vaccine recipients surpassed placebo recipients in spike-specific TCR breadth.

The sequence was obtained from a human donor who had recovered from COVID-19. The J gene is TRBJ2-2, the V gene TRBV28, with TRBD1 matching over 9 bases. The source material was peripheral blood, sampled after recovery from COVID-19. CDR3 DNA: TGTGCCAGCAGCTACTACCGGGACAGGGTTAAAGGTGGCACCGGGGAGCTGTTTTTT. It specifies CASSYYRDRVKGGTGELFF.